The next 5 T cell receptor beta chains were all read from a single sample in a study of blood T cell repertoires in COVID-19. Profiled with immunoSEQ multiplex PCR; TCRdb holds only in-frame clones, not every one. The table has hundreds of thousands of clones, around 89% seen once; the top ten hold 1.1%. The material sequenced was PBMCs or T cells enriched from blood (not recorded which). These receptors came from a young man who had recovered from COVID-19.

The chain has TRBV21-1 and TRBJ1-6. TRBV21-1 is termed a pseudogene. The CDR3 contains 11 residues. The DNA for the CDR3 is TGTGCCAGCCCCGGTAGCTCACCCCTCCACTTT. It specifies CASPGSSPLHF.

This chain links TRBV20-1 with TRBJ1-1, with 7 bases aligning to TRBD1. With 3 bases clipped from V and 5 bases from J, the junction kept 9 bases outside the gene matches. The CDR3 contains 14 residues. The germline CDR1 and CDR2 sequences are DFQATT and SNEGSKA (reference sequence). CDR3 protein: CSASSEGGDTEAFF. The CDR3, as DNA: TGCAGTGCTAGTTCGGAAGGGGGCGATACTGAAGCTTTCTTT.

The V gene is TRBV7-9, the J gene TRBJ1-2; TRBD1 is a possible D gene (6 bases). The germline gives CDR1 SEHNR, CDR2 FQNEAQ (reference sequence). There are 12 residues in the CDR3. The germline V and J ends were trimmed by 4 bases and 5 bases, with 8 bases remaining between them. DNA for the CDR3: TGTGCCAGCAGCTCCGGACAGTATGGCTACACCTTC. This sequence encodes CASSSGQYGYTF.

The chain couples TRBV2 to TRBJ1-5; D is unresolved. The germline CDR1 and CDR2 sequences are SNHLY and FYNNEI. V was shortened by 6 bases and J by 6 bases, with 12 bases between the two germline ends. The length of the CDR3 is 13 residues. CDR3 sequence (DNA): TGTGCCAGCAGGTCTGTGGGAGGTCAGCCCCAGCATTTT. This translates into CASRSVGGQPQHF.

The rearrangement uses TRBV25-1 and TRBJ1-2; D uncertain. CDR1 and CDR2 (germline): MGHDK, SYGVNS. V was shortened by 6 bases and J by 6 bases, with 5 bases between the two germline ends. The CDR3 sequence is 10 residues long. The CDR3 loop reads CASRGHGYTF. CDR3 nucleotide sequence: TGTGCCAGCAGGGGCCATGGCTACACCTTC.